This is a list of T cell receptor beta chains from one sample in a study of OX40 agonist ivuxolimab in advanced cancers. Produced via immunoSEQ multiplex PCR; TCRdb's table is partial and in-frame only. The sample has some 94,000 clones, under 95% seen once. This specimen was CD4+ or CD8+ T cells sorted from blood, taken in a trial of the OX40 agonist ivuxolimab. These receptors were obtained from an adult with an advanced solid tumor such as melanoma, head and neck, liver or kidney cancer. CDR3s include the opening cysteine and the closing phenylalanine or tryptophan. A D gene is named only where the DNA matches it firmly. The size field is filled for only some rows; it gives once, few, many or a size class.

d_gene	abundance	v_gene	j_gene	len	CDR3nt	CDR3aa
TRBD1	NA	TRBV27	TRBJ2-1	14	TGTGCCAGTTCCCCCCGACAGGGTAGCGATGAGCAGTTCTTC	CASSPRQGSDEQFF
NA	NA	TRBV7-3	TRBJ2-3	16	TGTGCCAGCAGCTTAAAAGGGACCGATTTCTCAGATACGCAGTATTTT	CASSLKGTDFSDTQYF
NA	NA	TRBV11-2	TRBJ2-5	14	TGTGCCAGCAGTTTAGGGATAGGGGAGGAGACCCAGTACTTC	CASSLGIGEETQYF
NA	few	TRBV13	TRBJ1-1	14	TGTGCCAGCAGACGAGGGGGTGCAAACACTGAAGCTTTCTTT	CASRRGGANTEAFF
NA	NA	TRBV9	TRBJ2-1	14	TGTGCCAGCAGCGTAGCGGGATCCTACAATGAGCAGTTCTTC	CASSVAGSYNEQFF
TRBD1	NA	TRBV19	TRBJ1-2	13	TGTGCCAGTAAGGGGACAGATGAATATGGCTACACCTTC	CASKGTDEYGYTF
TRBD2	NA	TRBV4-3	TRBJ2-3	16	TGCGCCAGCAGCCAAGAGGGCGGGGGGAGCACAGATACGCAGTATTTT	CASSQEGGGSTDTQYF
NA	NA	TRBV21-1	TRBJ2-4	16	TGTGCCAGCAGCAAAAGAGGGGACAGGGGGGGAAACATTCAGTACTTC	CASSKRGDRGGNIQYF
NA	NA	TRBV7-9	TRBJ2-5	16	TGTGCCAGCAGCTTATTGTTCGGGCGGGGTCAAGAGACCCAGTACTTC	CASSLLFGRGQETQYF
NA	NA	TRBV2	TRBJ2-1	16	TGTGCCAGCAGCTTAGGCAGGATTCTGAGGAACAATGAGCAGTTCTTC	CASSLGRILRNNEQFF
NA	NA	TRBV5-1	TRBJ2-2	16	TGCGCCAGCAGCTTGTGGCCCCACCAGGACACCGGGGAGCTGTTTTTT	CASSLWPHQDTGELFF
NA	NA	TRBV9	TRBJ1-3	11	TGTGCCAGCGGAGAGGGAAACACCATATATTTT	CASGEGNTIYF
TRBD2	NA	TRBV9	TRBJ2-5	14	TGTGCCAGCAGCGTCAAGTGGGGGGGAGAGACCCAGTACTTC	CASSVKWGGETQYF
NA	NA	TRBV6-1	TRBJ2-1	17	TGTGCCAGCAGTGAAGGTCCGTACGCGGGACTTTACAATGAGCAGTTCTTC	CASSEGPYAGLYNEQFF
NA	NA	TRBV7-9	TRBJ1-6	13	TGTGCCAGCAGCTTACGGGGAAACTCACCCCTCCACTTT	CASSLRGNSPLHF
NA	NA	TRBV27	TRBJ2-3	14	TGTGCCAGCAGTTCGGGAGAGGGGGTAGATACGCAGTATTTT	CASSSGEGVDTQYF
NA	NA	TRBV7-2	TRBJ2-5	14	TGTGCCAGCAGCTACCTACGGGCCAGGGAGACCCAGTACTTC	CASSYLRARETQYF
NA	NA	TRBV29-1	TRBJ2-2	13	TGCAGCGTTCCCTTAGTTATCGGCGGGGAGCTGTTTTTT	CSVPLVIGGELFF
NA	NA	TRBV11-2	TRBJ2-5	12	TGTGCCAGCAGGGGATGGGAAGAGACCCAGTACTTC	CASRGWEETQYF
TRBD1	NA	TRBV4-3	TRBJ2-5	15	TGCGCCAGCAGCCAAGGGACAGGGGGTCAAGAGACCCAGTACTTC	CASSQGTGGQETQYF
NA	NA	TRBV6-6	TRBJ2-1	14	TGTGCCAGCACCTGGGAGAGCTCCTACAATGAGCAGTTCTTC	CASTWESSYNEQFF
NA	NA	TRBV6-6	TRBJ2-7	12	TGTGCCAGCACGAGAAGCTCCTACGAGCAGTACTTC	CASTRSSYEQYF
TRBD2	NA	TRBV4-1	TRBJ2-1	17	TGCGCCAGCAGCCATCGCGCGGGAGAAGGGATTCACAATGAGCAGTTCTTC	CASSHRAGEGIHNEQFF
NA	NA	TRBV7-9	TRBJ2-5	14	TGTGCCAGCAGCACCCGGACTGGGGGGAAGACCCAGTACTTC	CASSTRTGGKTQYF
NA	NA	TRBV27	TRBJ2-4	15	TGTGCCAGCAGTTTGAGGGGGGCTGGCAAAAACATTCAGTACTTC	CASSLRGAGKNIQYF
NA	NA	TRBV30	TRBJ2-3	11	TGTGCCCTCGTAAGAACAGATACGCAGTATTTT	CALVRTDTQYF
TRBD1	NA	TRBV6-1	TRBJ1-1	15	TGTGCCAGCAACACAGGGGGCGCCGGGAACACTGAAGCTTTCTTT	CASNTGGAGNTEAFF
NA	NA	TRBV5-4	TRBJ2-7	15	TGTGCCAGCAGCTATGGGGTGAGCGTTTCCTACGAGCAGTACTTC	CASSYGVSVSYEQYF
NA	NA	TRBV28	TRBJ1-1	16	TGCGCCAGCAGTCGACGGCCCAGGGGAAGCTTCACTGAAGCTTTCTTT	CASSRRPRGSFTEAFF
NA	NA	TRBV2	TRBJ1-1	12	TGTGCCAGCAGTGCCGGGAACACTGAAGCTTTCTTT	CASSAGNTEAFF
NA	few	TRBV10-1	TRBJ1-5	15	TGCGCCAGCAGTGAAAGTAGGTATAGCAATCAGCCCCAGCATTTT	CASSESRYSNQPQHF
NA	NA	TRBV19	TRBJ1-1	11	TGTGCCATCGCTGTCGGAGCTGAAGCTTTCTTT	CAIAVGAEAFF
TRBD2	NA	TRBV29-1	TRBJ2-1	13	TGCAGCTCCAGACTAGCGGGAGTCAATGAGCAGTTCTTC	CSSRLAGVNEQFF
TRBD2	once	TRBV7-9	TRBJ2-7	15	TGTGCCAGCAGGGATAGTCTAGCGGCCTCCTACGAGCAGTACTTC	CASRDSLAASYEQYF
NA	NA	TRBV27	TRBJ1-1	14	TGTGCCAGCAGTCGACAGGCGATGAACACTGAAGCTTTCTTT	CASSRQAMNTEAFF
NA	NA	TRBV6-6	TRBJ2-5	15	TGTGCCAGCAGTTACCCCGGACAGTTAAGAGAGACCCAGTACTTC	CASSYPGQLRETQYF
NA	NA	TRBV4-2	TRBJ2-7	15	TGTGCCAGCAGCCAAGATCACACAGGTTCCTACGAGCAGTACTTC	CASSQDHTGSYEQYF
NA	NA	TRBV4-1	TRBJ2-7	14	TGCGCCAGCAGCCAAGGGTCCCTCTTTTACGAGCAGTACTTC	CASSQGSLFYEQYF
TRBD2	NA	TRBV9	TRBJ2-2	16	TGTGCCAGCAGCGTAGGTAGCGGGACGAACACCGGGGAGCTGTTTTTT	CASSVGSGTNTGELFF
NA	NA	TRBV14	TRBJ1-1	12	TGTGCCAGCAGCCAGTACGACACTGAAGCTTTCTTT	CASSQYDTEAFF
NA	NA	TRBV7-2	TRBJ2-7	13	TGTGCCAGCAGCTCCACGGGGGCCTGGGAGCAGTACTTC	CASSSTGAWEQYF
NA	few	TRBV14	TRBJ1-1	13	TGTGCCAGCAGCCTAAACCCAGGACAAGGAGCTTTCTTT	CASSLNPGQGAFF
NA	once	TRBV9	TRBJ1-1	12	TGTGCCAGCAGCGGGACGACAGTGGAAGCTTTCTTT	CASSGTTVEAFF
NA	NA	TRBV30	TRBJ2-5	13	TGTGCCTGGAGGTCAGGGGGGGGCGGGGCCCAGTACTTC	CAWRSGGGGAQYF
NA	NA	TRBV6-5	TRBJ2-7	11	TGTGCCAGCACCGACAGCTACGAGCAGTACTTC	CASTDSYEQYF
TRBD1	NA	TRBV5-1	TRBJ2-7	17	TGCGCCAGCAGCCCTCTCCCGGACAGGGTGGAACGGGGCGAGCAGTACTTC	CASSPLPDRVERGEQYF
NA	NA	TRBV4-3	TRBJ1-6	16	TGCGCCAGCAGCCCATCTTGGAGCTCCTATAATTCACCCCTCCACTTT	CASSPSWSSYNSPLHF
NA	NA	TRBV10-1	TRBJ2-3	14	TGCGCCAGCAGTGAGTCGGGGGTCACAGATACGCAGTATTTT	CASSESGVTDTQYF
TRBD2	NA	TRBV19	TRBJ2-3	15	TGTGCCAGTAGTATAGATGGGACTAACACAGATACGCAGTATTTT	CASSIDGTNTDTQYF
NA	NA	TRBV27	TRBJ1-5	15	TGTGCCAGCAGTTTATCAGGGGCGATCAATCAGCCCCAGCATTTT	CASSLSGAINQPQHF
NA	once	TRBV25-1	TRBJ1-3	13	TGTGCCAGCACCCCTCCCTCTGGAAACACCATATATTTT	CASTPPSGNTIYF
NA	NA	TRBV27	TRBJ2-1	15	TGTGCCAGCAGTTCCCGGACTAGGGGGTTCAATGAGCAGTTCTTC	CASSSRTRGFNEQFF
TRBD2	NA	TRBV10-1	TRBJ2-1	19	TGCGCCAGCAGTGCTTTCGGAGCGGGAGCCCTCCTTCACTACAATGAGCAGTTCTTC	CASSAFGAGALLHYNEQFF